This T cell receptor beta chain is from a study of blood T cell repertoires in COVID-19. Resolution of symptoms, clearance, or two negative PCRs was present in recovered Cohort 3 donors. Produced via immunoSEQ multiplex PCR; TCRdb's table is partial and in-frame only. Among fewer than 350,000 clones listed, around 90% were seen once. The CDR3 covers 15 residues. The V end lost 4 bases, the J end lost 8 bases, and 16 bases lay between the germline ends. From germline, CDR1 is SGHRS and CDR2 YFSETQ. The chain combines TRBV5-1 with TRBJ1-6; D not resolved. This TCR was recovered from a middle-aged woman who had recovered from COVID-19. Material: PBMCs or T cells enriched from blood (not recorded which). CDR3 protein: CASSQMAGSDSPLHF. In DNA, the CDR3 is TGCGCCAGCAGCCAAATGGCCGGGAGTGATTCACCCCTCCACTTT.